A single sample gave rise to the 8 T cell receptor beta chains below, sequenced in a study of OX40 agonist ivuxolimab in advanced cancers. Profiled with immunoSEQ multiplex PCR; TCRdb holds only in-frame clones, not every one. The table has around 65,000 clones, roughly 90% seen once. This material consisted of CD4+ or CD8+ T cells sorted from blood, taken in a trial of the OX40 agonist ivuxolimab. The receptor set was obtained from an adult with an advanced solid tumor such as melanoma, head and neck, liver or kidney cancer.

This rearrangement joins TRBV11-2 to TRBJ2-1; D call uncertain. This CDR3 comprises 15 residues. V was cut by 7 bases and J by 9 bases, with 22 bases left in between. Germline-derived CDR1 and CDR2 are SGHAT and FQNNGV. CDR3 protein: CASIPLGISTGEQFF. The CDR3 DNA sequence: TGTGCCAGCATCCCCCTGGGGATCAGTACCGGTGAGCAGTTCTTC.

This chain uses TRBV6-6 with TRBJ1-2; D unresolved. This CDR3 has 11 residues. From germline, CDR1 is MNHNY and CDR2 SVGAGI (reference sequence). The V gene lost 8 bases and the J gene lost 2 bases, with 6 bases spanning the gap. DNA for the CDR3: TGTGCCAGCTGGCTAAACTATGGCTACACCTTC. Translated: CASWLNYGYTF.

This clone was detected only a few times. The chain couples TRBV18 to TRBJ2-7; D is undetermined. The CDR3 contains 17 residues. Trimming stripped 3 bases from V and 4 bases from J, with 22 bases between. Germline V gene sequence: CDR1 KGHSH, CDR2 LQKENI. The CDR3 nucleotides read TGTGCCAGCTCACCGGGTTGGGATCCAGCACCCCCTTACGAGCAGTACTTC. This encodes CASSPGWDPAPPYEQYF.

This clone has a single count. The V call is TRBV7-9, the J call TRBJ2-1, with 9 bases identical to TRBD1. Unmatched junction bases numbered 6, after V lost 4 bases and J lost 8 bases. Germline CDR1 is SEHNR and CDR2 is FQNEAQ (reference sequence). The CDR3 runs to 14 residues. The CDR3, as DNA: TGTGCCAGCAGCTCGGACAGGGGAAGACATGAGCAGTTCTTC. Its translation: CASSSDRGRHEQFF.

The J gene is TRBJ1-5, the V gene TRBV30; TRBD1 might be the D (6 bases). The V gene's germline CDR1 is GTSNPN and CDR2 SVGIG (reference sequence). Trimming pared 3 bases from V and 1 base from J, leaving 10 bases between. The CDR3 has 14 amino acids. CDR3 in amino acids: CAWSPGQSNQPQHF. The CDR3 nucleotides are TGTGCCTGGAGCCCTGGACAGAGCAATCAGCCCCAGCATTTT.

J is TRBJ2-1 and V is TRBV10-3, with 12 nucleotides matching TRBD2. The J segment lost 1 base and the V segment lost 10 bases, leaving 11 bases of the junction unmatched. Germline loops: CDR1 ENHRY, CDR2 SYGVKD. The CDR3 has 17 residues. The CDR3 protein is CATRTSGAISSYNEQFF. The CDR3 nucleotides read TGTGCCACCCGGACTAGCGGGGCCATATCTTCCTACAATGAGCAGTTCTTC.

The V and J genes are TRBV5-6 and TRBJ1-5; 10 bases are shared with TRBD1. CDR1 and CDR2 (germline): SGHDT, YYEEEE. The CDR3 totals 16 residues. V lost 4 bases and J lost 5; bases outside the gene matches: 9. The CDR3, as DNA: TGTGCCAGCAGCCGCGGGACAGGGGCCTTACATCAGCCCCAGCATTTT. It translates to CASSRGTGALHQPQHF. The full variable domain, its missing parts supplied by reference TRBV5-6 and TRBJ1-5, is DAGVTQSPTHLIKTRGQQVTLRCSPKSGHDTVSWYQQALGQGPQFIFQYYEEEERQRGNFPDRFSGHQFPNYSSELNVNALLLGDSALYLCASSRGTGALHQPQHFGDGTRLSIL.

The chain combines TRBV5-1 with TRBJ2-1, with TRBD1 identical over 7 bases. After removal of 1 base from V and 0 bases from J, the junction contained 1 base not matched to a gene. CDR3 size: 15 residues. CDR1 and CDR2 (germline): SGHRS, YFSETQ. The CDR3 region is CASSLTGVSYNEQFF. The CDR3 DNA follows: TGCGCCAGCAGCTTGACAGGGGTCTCCTACAATGAGCAGTTCTTC.